This T cell receptor beta chain is from a study of blood T cell repertoires in COVID-19. Participants' own reports of clinical history determined their cohort assignment. This CDR3 spans 14 amino acids. Germline V gene data show CDR1 as SGHTA and CDR2 as FQGNSA. V shed 1 base and J shed 7 bases, with 11 bases lying between them. The repertoire was sequenced with immunoSEQ multiplex PCR; TCRdb's copy has only in-frame clones and lacks some. The sample has 350,000 to 450,000 clones, 75% to 90% seen once. Sequences were obtained from PBMCs or T cells enriched from blood (not recorded which). The rearrangement joins TRBV7-2 to TRBJ1-5; D is possibly TRBD1 (5 bases). The sequence was obtained from a man aged 30 to 45 who had recovered from COVID-19. The CDR3 coding sequence is TGTGCCAGCAGCTTAGGTAACGGGGGGCAGCCCCAGCATTTT. This translates into CASSLGNGGQPQHF.